In this sample, the clone carrying this T cell receptor beta chain turned up many times. Its antigen is unidentified. TCRdb reprocessed the RT-PCR reads with MiXCR, giving one entry per CDR3 protein. Of hundreds of thousands of distinct CDR3 sequences in the sample, around 11% were seen once. These data belong to a study of response to subunit inactivated influenza vaccine. General study findings and limits: Each seasonal flu vaccination may recruit only limited new T cells, authors suggested.

The CDR3 consists of 15 residues. Germline CDR1 and CDR2: MNHNS and SASEGT. Trimming pared 6 bases from V and 2 bases from J, leaving 15 bases between. V and J are TRBV6-1 and TRBJ2-3; tentative D call: TRBD1 (7 bases). This receptor was identified in a man aged 50-60 years who received an inactivated influenza vaccine. The specimen comprised PBMCs from blood, sampled on the day of vaccination. This chain's CDR3 is CASRPGGPFTDTQYF. DNA for the CDR3: TGTGCCAGCAGACCAGGGGGGCCCTTCACAGATACGCAGTATTTT.